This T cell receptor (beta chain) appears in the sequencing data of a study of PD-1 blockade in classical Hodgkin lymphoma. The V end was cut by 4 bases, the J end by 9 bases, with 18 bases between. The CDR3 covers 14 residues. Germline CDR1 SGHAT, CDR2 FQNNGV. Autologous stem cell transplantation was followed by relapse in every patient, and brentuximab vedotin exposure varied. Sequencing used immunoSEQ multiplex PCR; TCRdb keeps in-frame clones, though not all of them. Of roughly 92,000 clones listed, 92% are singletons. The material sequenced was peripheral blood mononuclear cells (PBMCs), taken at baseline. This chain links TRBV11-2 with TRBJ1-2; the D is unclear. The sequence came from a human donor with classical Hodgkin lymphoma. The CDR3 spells CASSSRANKLRYTF. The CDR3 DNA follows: TGTGCCAGCAGCTCCCGGGCCAACAAACTGCGCTACACCTTC.